This T cell receptor beta chain was recovered during a study of blood T cell repertoires in COVID-19. Trimming removed 4 bases from V and 0 bases from J; junction bases left unmatched: 13. This CDR3 comprises 17 residues. Looked up from germline, CDR1 is SQVTM and CDR2 is ANQGSEA. The repertoire was sequenced with immunoSEQ multiplex PCR; TCRdb's copy has only in-frame clones and lacks some. The sample lists 310,000 or so clones, roughly nine tenths occurring once. This clonotype was sampled from a man between 18 and 29 years old who had recovered from COVID-19. V and J are TRBV29-1 and TRBJ1-1; 8 bases agree with TRBD1. Sequencing input: peripheral blood. The CDR3 DNA reads TGCAGCGTTGCCGGGGCCGCGGGACAGGATATGAACACTGAAGCTTTCTTT. The encoded protein is CSVAGAAGQDMNTEAFF.